In its sample, the clone carrying this T cell receptor beta chain was seen a few times. Its cognate antigen is unknown. Trimming cost V 1 base and J 8 bases, with 15 bases left between them. From germline, CDR1 is MGHRA and CDR2 YSYEKL. CDR3 length equals 16 residues. Unique molecular identifiers tagged the TCRbeta library. TCRdb re-called the PCR reads through MiXCR, storing one row per CDR3 protein. The sample carries just over 950,000 distinct CDR3 sequences, roughly 29% recorded once. The data were taken from a study of T-cell reconstitution after alpha-beta-depleted transplantation in children. Study observations and caveats: Surviving recipient T cells and thymic progenitors accounted for the high day-60 TCRbeta diversity observed in some patients. At one year after transplant, newly produced T cells mostly accounted for T-cell counts and diversity. Approximately two months post-transplant, alpha-beta T cells reportedly originated from several hundred expanded graft clones.

The material was PBMCs, mostly from graft donor cells, obtained 360 days after TCRalphabeta/CD19-depleted stem cell transplant. This TCR was recovered from a boy under two years old who had a stem cell transplant for SCID, so the T cells may come from the graft donor. The chain couples TRBV4-1 to TRBJ1-6; unclear D gene. The CDR3 spells CASSQVPIGFDSPLHF. CDR3 DNA sequence: TGCGCCAGCAGCCAAGTCCCGATTGGGTTTGATTCACCCCTCCACTTT.